This TCR beta chain originates from a study of early T cells in non-severe SARS-CoV-2 infection. Overall study context: Chains were not paired, and sequencing was done on bulk RNA from unsorted whole blood. General study results and limits: VDJdb matching, biased toward anti-spike CD8 responses, missed private and CD4 specificities.

This CDR3 is built from 15 residues. The V and J ends lost 5 bases and 1 base, in that order; junction bases with no gene match: 4. Germline-derived CDR1 and CDR2 are SGHNT and YENEEA. Attachment of unique molecular identifiers was made to individual cDNA molecules. TCRdb used MiXCR to reprocess the 5' RACE reads, holding one entry per CDR3 protein. The sample has 65,000 to 85,000 distinct CDR3 sequences, 9.5% to 13% seen once. This clonotype was observed many times. Its antigen is undetermined. This receptor was obtained from an adult who was a healthcare worker with PCR-confirmed SARS-CoV-2 infection or an uninfected control (not recorded which). The chain carries TRBV11-3 and TRBJ2-7; TRBD2 matches 11 bases. Sequenced input: whole blood. The CDR3: CASSAIAGGSYEQYF. In DNA, the CDR3 is TGTGCCAGCAGCGCAATAGCGGGAGGGTCCTACGAGCAGTACTTC.